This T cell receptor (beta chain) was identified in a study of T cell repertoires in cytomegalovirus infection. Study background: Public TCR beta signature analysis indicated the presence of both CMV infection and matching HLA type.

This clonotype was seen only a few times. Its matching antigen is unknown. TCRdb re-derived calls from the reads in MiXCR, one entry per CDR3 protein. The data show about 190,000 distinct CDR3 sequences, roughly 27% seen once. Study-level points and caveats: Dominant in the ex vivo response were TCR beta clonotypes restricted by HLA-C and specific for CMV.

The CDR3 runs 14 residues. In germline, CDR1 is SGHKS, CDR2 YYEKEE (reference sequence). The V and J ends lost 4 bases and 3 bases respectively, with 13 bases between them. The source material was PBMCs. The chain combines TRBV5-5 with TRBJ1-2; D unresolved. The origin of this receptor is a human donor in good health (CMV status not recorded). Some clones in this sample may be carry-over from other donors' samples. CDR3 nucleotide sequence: TGTGCCAGCAGCAGCGACGGGGTTGACTATGGCTACACCTTC. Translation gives CASSSDGVDYGYTF.